Listed below are T cell receptor beta chains from one sample, sequenced in a study of breast tumors, draining lymph nodes, adjacent tissues. From the multiplex PCR reads, TCRdb called clonotypes with MiXCR, one entry per CDR3 protein. The sample consists of approximately 11,000 distinct CDR3 sequences, under 40% of them appearing once. Source material: breast tumor tissue. The receptors were gathered from a female donor with breast cancer. Some clones in this sample may be carry-over from other donors' samples. CDR3s include the opening cysteine and the closing phenylalanine or tryptophan. A D gene is named only where the DNA matches it firmly. Size values are once, few and many counts, or a class for expanded clones, and some rows have none.

J gene: TRBJ2-3
D gene: NA
clone size: many
V gene: TRBV7-8
CDR3 protein: CASSLSRGRADTQYF
CDR3 DNA: TGTGCCAGCAGCTTATCGCGGGGCCGAGCAGATACGCAGTATTTT

J gene: TRBJ2-3
D gene: NA
clone size: many
V gene: TRBV7-2
CDR3 protein: CASSRGYSTDTQYF
CDR3 DNA: TGTGCCAGCAGCCGGGGATATAGCACAGATACGCAGTATTTT

J gene: TRBJ2-5
D gene: TRBD1
clone size: many
V gene: TRBV11-2
CDR3 protein: CASSSGQSKVETQYF
CDR3 DNA: TGTGCCAGCAGCTCGGGACAGTCTAAAGTGGAGACCCAGTACTTC

J gene: TRBJ1-2
D gene: NA
clone size: many
V gene: TRBV7-9
CDR3 protein: CASSLNYGYTF
CDR3 DNA: TGTGCCAGCAGCTTAAACTATGGCTACACCTTC

J gene: TRBJ1-1
D gene: TRBD1
clone size: NA
V gene: TRBV20-1
CDR3 protein: CSAPLGTVNTEAFF
CDR3 DNA: TGCAGTGCTCCCTTGGGGACAGTCAACACTGAAGCTTTCTTT

J gene: TRBJ2-6
D gene: TRBD1
clone size: many
V gene: TRBV7-2
CDR3 protein: CASSSSSTGSGANVLTF
CDR3 DNA: TGTGCCAGCAGCTCCTCATCGACAGGGTCTGGGGCCAACGTCCTGACTTTC

J gene: TRBJ2-2
D gene: NA
clone size: many
V gene: TRBV19
CDR3 protein: CASSAPGSLGRTGELFF
CDR3 DNA: TGTGCCAGTAGCGCCCCGGGCTCCCTTGGGCGCACCGGGGAGCTGTTTTTT

J gene: TRBJ1-4
D gene: TRBD1
clone size: NA
V gene: TRBV20-1
CDR3 protein: CSAAATGVLFF
CDR3 DNA: TGCAGTGCCGCAGCGACAGGGGTTCTGTTTTTT

J gene: TRBJ2-1
D gene: NA
clone size: many
V gene: TRBV6-4
CDR3 protein: CASSVLAEGGEQFF
CDR3 DNA: TGTGCCAGCAGTGTATTAGCGGAGGGGGGTGAGCAGTTCTTC

J gene: TRBJ1-5
D gene: TRBD1
clone size: many
V gene: TRBV7-8
CDR3 protein: CASAGTVQPRQPQHF
CDR3 DNA: TGTGCCAGCGCCGGGACAGTGCAACCTCGCCAGCCCCAGCATTTT

J gene: TRBJ2-1
D gene: NA
clone size: many
V gene: TRBV7-2
CDR3 protein: CASSLQGWDEQFF
CDR3 DNA: TGTGCCAGCAGCTTACAGGGGTGGGATGAGCAGTTCTTC

J gene: TRBJ2-7
D gene: NA
clone size: medium-sized
V gene: TRBV20-1
CDR3 protein: CSARARPPYIRTDTYEQYF
CDR3 DNA: TGCAGTGCTAGAGCCCGCCCGCCCTACATAAGGACAGATACCTACGAGCAGTACTTC

J gene: TRBJ2-2
D gene: NA
clone size: many
V gene: TRBV5-4
CDR3 protein: CASSPGGANTGELFF
CDR3 DNA: TGTGCCAGCAGCCCCGGGGGTGCGAACACCGGGGAGCTGTTTTTT

J gene: TRBJ2-7
D gene: TRBD1
clone size: medium-sized
V gene: TRBV10-3
CDR3 protein: CAISLFRDRDAYEQYF
CDR3 DNA: TGTGCCATCAGCCTTTTCCGGGACAGGGATGCCTACGAGCAGTACTTC

J gene: TRBJ1-4
D gene: NA
clone size: NA
V gene: TRBV6-5
CDR3 protein: CASSVTGTNGKLFF
CDR3 DNA: TGTGCCAGCAGTGTTACCGGGACGAATGGAAAACTGTTTTTT

J gene: TRBJ1-5
D gene: NA
clone size: medium-sized
V gene: TRBV5-1
CDR3 protein: CASSLASGQPQHF
CDR3 DNA: TGCGCCAGCAGCTTGGCGTCTGGTCAGCCCCAGCATTTT

J gene: TRBJ1-2
D gene: NA
clone size: many
V gene: TRBV30
CDR3 protein: CAWSVGGGYTF
CDR3 DNA: TGTGCCTGGAGTGTCGGGGGTGGCTACACCTTC

J gene: TRBJ2-7
D gene: NA
clone size: NA
V gene: TRBV7-9
CDR3 protein: CASSLTRGEQYF
CDR3 DNA: TGTGCCAGCAGCTTAACTAGGGGCGAGCAGTACTTC

J gene: TRBJ2-6
D gene: NA
clone size: NA
V gene: TRBV11-3
CDR3 protein: CASSSREGAGANVLTF
CDR3 DNA: TGTGCCAGCAGCTCGAGGGAGGGGGCTGGGGCCAACGTCCTGACTTTC

J gene: TRBJ2-7
D gene: NA
clone size: NA
V gene: TRBV7-3
CDR3 protein: CASSLGLLRPYEQYF
CDR3 DNA: TGTGCCAGCAGCTTAGGGCTTTTAAGACCCTACGAGCAGTACTTC

J gene: TRBJ2-7
D gene: TRBD2
clone size: medium-sized
V gene: TRBV7-8
CDR3 protein: CASSLTSGSSYEQYF
CDR3 DNA: TGTGCCAGCAGCTTGACTAGCGGGAGCTCCTACGAGCAGTACTTC

J gene: TRBJ2-3
D gene: TRBD2
clone size: many
V gene: TRBV12-5
CDR3 protein: CASGLTSGGGTQYF
CDR3 DNA: TGTGCTAGTGGTCTGACTAGCGGGGGGGGAACGCAGTATTTT

J gene: TRBJ2-1
D gene: NA
clone size: many
V gene: TRBV7-8
CDR3 protein: CASRRPGGAYNEQFF
CDR3 DNA: TGTGCCAGCAGACGTCCTGGGGGGGCATACAATGAGCAGTTCTTC

J gene: TRBJ2-3
D gene: TRBD1
clone size: many
V gene: TRBV7-4
CDR3 protein: CASSSRTGPRPTDTQYF
CDR3 DNA: TGTGCCAGCAGCAGCCGGACAGGCCCGAGGCCCACAGATACGCAGTATTTT

J gene: TRBJ2-1
D gene: TRBD2
clone size: medium-sized
V gene: TRBV20-1
CDR3 protein: CSAYQTSGRGNEQFF
CDR3 DNA: TGCAGTGCCTATCAGACTAGCGGGAGGGGCAATGAGCAGTTCTTC

J gene: TRBJ2-2
D gene: NA
clone size: many
V gene: TRBV15
CDR3 protein: CAIAGATNTGELFF
CDR3 DNA: TGTGCCATCGCGGGGGCCACGAACACCGGGGAGCTGTTTTTT

J gene: TRBJ2-6
D gene: TRBD2
clone size: NA
V gene: TRBV7-2
CDR3 protein: CASSFASGMSGANVLTF
CDR3 DNA: TGTGCCAGCAGCTTTGCTAGCGGCATGTCTGGGGCCAACGTCCTGACTTTC

J gene: TRBJ2-7
D gene: TRBD1
clone size: NA
V gene: TRBV10-2
CDR3 protein: CASSEPDRDEQYF
CDR3 DNA: TGCGCCAGCAGTGAGCCAGACAGGGACGAGCAGTACTTC

J gene: TRBJ2-3
D gene: NA
clone size: many
V gene: TRBV28
CDR3 protein: CASRGLLGVEENTDTQYF
CDR3 DNA: TGTGCCAGCAGAGGACTTTTGGGCGTTGAGGAAAACACAGATACGCAGTATTTT

J gene: TRBJ1-2
D gene: NA
clone size: many
V gene: TRBV14
CDR3 protein: CASSFGRVDGYTF
CDR3 DNA: TGTGCCAGCAGCTTTGGACGGGTAGATGGCTACACCTTC

J gene: TRBJ2-3
D gene: NA
clone size: many
V gene: TRBV20-1
CDR3 protein: CSIGEGAWTDTQYF
CDR3 DNA: TGCAGTATTGGGGAGGGGGCGTGGACAGATACGCAGTATTTT

J gene: TRBJ1-4
D gene: NA
clone size: many
V gene: TRBV5-5
CDR3 protein: CASSTGFAEKLFF
CDR3 DNA: TGTGCCAGCAGCACAGGGTTTGCGGAAAAACTGTTTTTT

J gene: TRBJ1-4
D gene: NA
clone size: many
V gene: TRBV10-3
CDR3 protein: CAISAAGTNEKLFF
CDR3 DNA: TGTGCCATCAGTGCGGCAGGAACTAATGAAAAACTGTTTTTT

J gene: TRBJ2-6
D gene: NA
clone size: many
V gene: TRBV14
CDR3 protein: CASSQGFAGPSRSTF
CDR3 DNA: TGTGCCAGCAGCCAAGGATTTGCCGGGCCAAGTCGCTCCACTTTC

J gene: TRBJ2-3
D gene: TRBD1
clone size: many
V gene: TRBV5-1
CDR3 protein: CASSHGTGGSDTQYF
CDR3 DNA: TGCGCCAGCAGTCATGGGACAGGGGGCTCAGATACGCAGTATTTT

J gene: TRBJ1-2
D gene: NA
clone size: many
V gene: TRBV3-1
CDR3 protein: CASSFESGYTF
CDR3 DNA: TGTGCCAGCAGTTTCGAATCTGGCTACACCTTC

J gene: TRBJ2-1
D gene: NA
clone size: many
V gene: TRBV7-9
CDR3 protein: CASSFSTGRHEQFF
CDR3 DNA: TGTGCCAGCAGCTTCTCAACGGGGCGTCATGAGCAGTTCTTC

J gene: TRBJ2-3
D gene: NA
clone size: NA
V gene: TRBV24-1
CDR3 protein: CATSEWTLRGSDTQYF
CDR3 DNA: TGTGCCACCAGTGAATGGACCCTTAGGGGCTCAGATACGCAGTATTTT

J gene: TRBJ2-5
D gene: TRBD1
clone size: many
V gene: TRBV28
CDR3 protein: CASTDRDIQETQYF
CDR3 DNA: TGTGCCAGCACGGACAGGGATATCCAAGAGACCCAGTACTTC

J gene: TRBJ2-3
D gene: TRBD2
clone size: many
V gene: TRBV6-1
CDR3 protein: CASTPGLASDTQYF
CDR3 DNA: TGTGCCAGCACCCCGGGACTAGCGTCAGATACGCAGTATTTT

J gene: TRBJ2-5
D gene: NA
clone size: many
V gene: TRBV30
CDR3 protein: CAWSVSGRETQYF
CDR3 DNA: TGTGCCTGGAGTGTATCAGGGCGAGAGACCCAGTACTTC

J gene: TRBJ1-1
D gene: NA
clone size: NA
V gene: TRBV5-1
CDR3 protein: CASSYQGMNTEAFF
CDR3 DNA: TGCGCCAGCAGTTATCAGGGCATGAACACTGAAGCTTTCTTT

J gene: TRBJ2-5
D gene: NA
clone size: NA
V gene: TRBV7-9
CDR3 protein: CASSLISGAQETQYF
CDR3 DNA: TGTGCCAGCAGCCTCATAAGTGGCGCACAAGAGACCCAGTACTTC

J gene: TRBJ1-5
D gene: NA
clone size: many
V gene: TRBV2
CDR3 protein: CASGTLGGQPQHF
CDR3 DNA: TGTGCCAGCGGAACCCTCGGGGGCCAGCCCCAGCATTTT

J gene: TRBJ2-7
D gene: TRBD1
clone size: NA
V gene: TRBV27
CDR3 protein: CASRETGGPPNEQYF
CDR3 DNA: TGTGCCAGCAGGGAGACAGGGGGTCCGCCGAACGAGCAGTACTTC